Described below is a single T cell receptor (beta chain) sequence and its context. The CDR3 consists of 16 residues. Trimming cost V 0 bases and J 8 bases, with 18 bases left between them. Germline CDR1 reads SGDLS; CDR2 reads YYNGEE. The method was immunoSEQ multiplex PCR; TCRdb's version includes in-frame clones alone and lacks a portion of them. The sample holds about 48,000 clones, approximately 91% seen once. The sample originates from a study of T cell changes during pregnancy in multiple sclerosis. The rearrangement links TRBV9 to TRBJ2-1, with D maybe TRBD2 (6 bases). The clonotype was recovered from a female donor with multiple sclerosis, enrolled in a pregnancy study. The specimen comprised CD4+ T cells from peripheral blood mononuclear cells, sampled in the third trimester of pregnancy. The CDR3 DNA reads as TGTGCCAGCAGCGTAGTAGTTGGGGCTAGCGTAGATGAGCAGTTCTTC. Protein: CASSVVVGASVDEQFF. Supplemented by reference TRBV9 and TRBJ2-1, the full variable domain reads DSGVTQTPKHLITATGQRVTLRCSPRSGDLSVYWYQQSLDQGLQFLIQYYNGEERAKGNILERFSAQQFPDLHSELNLSSLELGDSALYFCASSVVVGASVDEQFFGPGTRLTVL.